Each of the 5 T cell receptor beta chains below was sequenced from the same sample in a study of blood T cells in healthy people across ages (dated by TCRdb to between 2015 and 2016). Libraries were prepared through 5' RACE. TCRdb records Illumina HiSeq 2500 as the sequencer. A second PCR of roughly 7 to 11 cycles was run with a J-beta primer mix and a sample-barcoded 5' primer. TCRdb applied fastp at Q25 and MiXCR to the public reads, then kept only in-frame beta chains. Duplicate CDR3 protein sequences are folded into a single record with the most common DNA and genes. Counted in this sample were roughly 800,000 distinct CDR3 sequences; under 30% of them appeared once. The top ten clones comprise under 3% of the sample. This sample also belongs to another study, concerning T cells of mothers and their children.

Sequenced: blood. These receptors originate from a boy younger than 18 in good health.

This CDR3 reads CASSRPGGGSPYNEQFF. The CDR3 bases are TGCGCCAGCTCGCGGCCGGGGGGAGGTAGTCCATACAATGAGCAGTTCTTC. This chain links TRBV5-1 with TRBJ2-1; 7 positions match TRBD2. Looked up from germline, CDR1 is SGHRS and CDR2 is YFSETQ. The CDR3 sequence is 17 residues long. J lost 4 bases, V lost 7 bases, and 17 bases had no gene match.

CDR3 residues: CASGFWTVATNEKLFF. CDR3 DNA: TGTGCTAGTGGTTTCTGGACGGTCGCAACTAATGAAAAACTGTTTTTT. V and J are TRBV12-5 and TRBJ1-4; D is uncertain. The V end was cut by 3 bases, the J end by 0 bases, with 11 bases between. Germline V gene sequence: CDR1 LGHNT, CDR2 FRNRAP. CDR3 size: 16 residues.

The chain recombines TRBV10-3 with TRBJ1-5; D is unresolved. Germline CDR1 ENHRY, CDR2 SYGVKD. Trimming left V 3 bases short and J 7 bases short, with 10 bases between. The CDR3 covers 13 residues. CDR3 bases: TGTGCCATCAGTGATGGGCAGGAGCAGCCCCAGCATTTT. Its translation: CAISDGQEQPQHF.

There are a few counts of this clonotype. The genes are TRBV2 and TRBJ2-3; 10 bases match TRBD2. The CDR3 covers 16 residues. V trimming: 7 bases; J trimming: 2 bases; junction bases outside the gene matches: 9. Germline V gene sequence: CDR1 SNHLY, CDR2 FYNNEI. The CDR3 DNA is TGTGCCAGCAAAGGGAGAGCGGGGGGGCCCACAGATACGCAGTATTTT. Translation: CASKGRAGGPTDTQYF.

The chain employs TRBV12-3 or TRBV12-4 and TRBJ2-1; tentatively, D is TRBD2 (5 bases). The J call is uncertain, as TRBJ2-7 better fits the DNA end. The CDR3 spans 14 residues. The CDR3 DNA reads TGTGCCAGCAGTCTCTCCCTCCGGGGCTACGAGCAGTACTTC. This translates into CASSLSLRGYEQYF.